These 2 T cell receptor beta chains were sequenced from one sample in a study of beta chain features in type 1 diabetes. The isolated RNA, all of it, was reverse transcribed, so expressed TCRB transcripts were what got sequenced. Method: immunoSEQ multiplex PCR; TCRdb's copy keeps in-frame clones and lacks some. The profile covers fewer than 900,000 clones, with about 17% appearing a single time and around 0.02% taken by the ten largest. The sequencing input was naive CD4+ T cells from blood. The receptors here all came from a woman younger than 35 in good health.

The V and J genes are TRBV7-9 and TRBJ2-1; D perhaps matches TRBD2 (5 bases). Germline V gene sequence: CDR1 SEHNR, CDR2 FQNEAQ (reference sequence). The CDR3 has 15 residues. Trimming pared 3 bases from V and 5 bases from J, leaving 14 bases between. CDR3 nucleotide sequence: TGTGCCAGCAGCTTCACGGCGGGCCGTCACAATGAGCAGTTCTTC. Protein product: CASSFTAGRHNEQFF.

The chain links TRBV29-1 to TRBJ2-7, with a tentative D call TRBD2 (6 bases). CDR3 length: 13 amino acids. Germline V gives CDR1 SQVTM, CDR2 ANQGSEA. V shed 7 bases and J shed 2 bases, with 15 bases lying between them. CDR3 sequence reads: CSASGPMPYEQYF. The CDR3 DNA is TGCAGCGCGAGCGGGCCCATGCCCTACGAGCAGTACTTC.